This record concerns one T cell receptor beta chain sequence. The antigen is unknown. An end of the junction does not agree with germline; a read error may underlie this. In the same sample, other DNA sequences code for this CDR3. Using immunoSEQ multiplex PCR, the repertoire was profiled, and TCRdb retains in-frame clones only, with some absent. Here the sample spans more than 75,000 clones, approximately 72% being singletons. The germline V gene encodes CDR1 MNHNS and CDR2 SASEGT. The CDR3 is 14 amino acids. The record originates from a study of radiotherapy plus CTLA-4 blockade in lung cancer. About the study: Patients showed objective responses in 18% of cases and disease control in under 35%.

Study-level points and caveats: Early shifts in blood T cell clones, with interferon-beta, reportedly predicted response best.

The sequence was collected from a human donor with non-small cell lung cancer who had a partial response to radiotherapy plus ipilimumab. Some clones in this sample may be carry-over from other donors' samples. This specimen was peripheral blood, taken from a patient treated with radiotherapy plus ipilimumab. J is TRBJ2-5 and V is TRBV6-1; weak D call: TRBD1 (5 bases). In DNA, the CDR3 is TGTGCCAGCAAGCAGGGCCTTAACCAAGAGACTCAGTACTTC. The encoded protein is CASKQGLNQETQYF.